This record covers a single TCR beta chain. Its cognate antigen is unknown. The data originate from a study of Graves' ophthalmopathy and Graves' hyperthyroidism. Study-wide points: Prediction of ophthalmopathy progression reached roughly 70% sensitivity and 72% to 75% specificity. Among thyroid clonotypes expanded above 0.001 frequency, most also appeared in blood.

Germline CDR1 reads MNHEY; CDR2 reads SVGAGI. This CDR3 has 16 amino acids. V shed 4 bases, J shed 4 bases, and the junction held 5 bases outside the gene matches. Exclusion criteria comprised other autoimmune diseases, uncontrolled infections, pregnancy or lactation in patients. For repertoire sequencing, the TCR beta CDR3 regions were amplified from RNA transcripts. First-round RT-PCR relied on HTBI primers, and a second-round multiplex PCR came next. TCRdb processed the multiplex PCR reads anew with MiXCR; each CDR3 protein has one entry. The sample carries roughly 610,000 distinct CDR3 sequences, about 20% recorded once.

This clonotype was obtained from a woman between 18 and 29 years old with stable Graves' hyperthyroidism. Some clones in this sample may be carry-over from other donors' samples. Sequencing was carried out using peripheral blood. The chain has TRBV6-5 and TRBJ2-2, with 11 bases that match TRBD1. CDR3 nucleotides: TGTGCCAGCAGTTCATACGGGACAGGGGGCACCGGGGAGCTGTTTTTT. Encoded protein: CASSSYGTGGTGELFF.